Listed below are T cell receptor beta chains from one sample, sequenced in a study of T-cell reconstitution after alpha-beta-depleted transplantation in children. TCRdb re-called the PCR reads with MiXCR, one entry per CDR3 protein. Here the sample spans around 100,000 distinct CDR3 sequences, under 9% being singletons. The specimen comprised PBMCs, sampled before TCRalphabeta/CD19-depleted stem cell transplant. All receptors come from a boy between 2 and 10 years old with acute lymphoblastic leukemia, due to receive a stem cell transplant. Both conserved end residues are part of each CDR3. Fields, in order: D gene, clone size, J gene, V gene, CDR3 protein, CDR3 DNA. The D gene is left open where the match is weak. Size tells how often a clone was seen (once, few, many) or the class of an expanded clone, and some rows leave it out.

d_call: NA; clone_size: few; j_call: TRBJ2-1; v_call: TRBV3-1; cdr3_aa: CASSQDGAYNEQFF; cdr3_nt: TGTGCCAGCAGCCAAGACGGGGCGTACAATGAGCAGTTCTTC
d_call: NA; clone_size: few; j_call: TRBJ2-3; v_call: TRBV6-5; cdr3_aa: CASSYSNGRTQYF; cdr3_nt: TGTGCCAGCAGTTACTCGAATGGTAGAACGCAGTATTTT
d_call: NA; clone_size: NA; j_call: TRBJ1-1; v_call: TRBV12-3/TRBV12-4; cdr3_aa: CASSSPPWAEAFF; cdr3_nt: TGTGCCAGCAGTTCTCCACCATGGGCTGAAGCTTTCTTT
d_call: NA; clone_size: many; j_call: TRBJ2-1; v_call: TRBV1; cdr3_aa: CTSSQVWLAGYNEQFF; cdr3_nt: TGCACCAGCAGCCAAGTCTGGCTAGCGGGCTACAATGAGCAGTTCTTC
d_call: NA; clone_size: many; j_call: TRBJ2-3; v_call: TRBV27; cdr3_aa: CASSLRWGRAGDTQYF; cdr3_nt: TGTGCCAGCAGCCTTAGGTGGGGCAGGGCTGGAGATACGCAGTATTTT
d_call: NA; clone_size: few; j_call: TRBJ2-1; v_call: TRBV4-2; cdr3_aa: CASSQEADGTNEQFF; cdr3_nt: TGTGCCAGCAGCCAAGAGGCGGACGGAACCAATGAGCAGTTCTTC
d_call: NA; clone_size: few; j_call: TRBJ1-4; v_call: TRBV20-1; cdr3_aa: CSARGIGRVDEKLFF; cdr3_nt: TGCAGTGCTAGAGGGATCGGGAGGGTCGATGAAAAACTGTTTTTT
d_call: NA; clone_size: few; j_call: TRBJ1-2; v_call: TRBV27; cdr3_aa: CASSPHRAALAYGYTF; cdr3_nt: TGTGCCAGCAGCCCCCACAGGGCAGCCCTTGCCTATGGCTACACCTTC
d_call: NA; clone_size: few; j_call: TRBJ2-7; v_call: TRBV7-8; cdr3_aa: CASSWGAGYEQYF; cdr3_nt: TGTGCCAGCAGCTGGGGGGCAGGCTACGAGCAGTACTTC
d_call: TRBD1; clone_size: many; j_call: TRBJ2-2; v_call: TRBV28; cdr3_aa: CASSTLSRGLAGELFF; cdr3_nt: TGTGCCAGCAGTACCCTTAGCAGGGGGCTGGCCGGGGAGCTGTTTTTT
d_call: NA; clone_size: many; j_call: TRBJ2-7; v_call: TRBV20-1; cdr3_aa: CSANLLGAGNEQYF; cdr3_nt: TGCAGTGCTAATCTCCTCGGGGCTGGGAACGAGCAGTACTTC
d_call: TRBD1; clone_size: many; j_call: TRBJ2-3; v_call: TRBV27; cdr3_aa: CASSSQGADTQYF; cdr3_nt: TGTGCCAGCAGCTCCCAGGGGGCAGATACGCAGTATTTT
d_call: NA; clone_size: many; j_call: TRBJ2-1; v_call: TRBV7-8; cdr3_aa: CASSLTNPQPFF; cdr3_nt: TGTGCCAGCAGCCTGACAAATCCCCAGCCGTTCTTC
d_call: NA; clone_size: many; j_call: TRBJ2-1; v_call: TRBV20-1; cdr3_aa: CSARIREHEQFF; cdr3_nt: TGCAGTGCTAGGATAAGGGAGCATGAGCAGTTCTTC
d_call: NA; clone_size: few; j_call: TRBJ1-2; v_call: TRBV11-2; cdr3_aa: CASSPQRAGYTF; cdr3_nt: TGTGCCAGCAGCCCCCAACGGGCTGGCTACACCTTC
d_call: NA; clone_size: many; j_call: TRBJ1-6; v_call: TRBV20-1; cdr3_aa: CSARDQDTGYGSPLHF; cdr3_nt: TGCAGTGCTAGAGATCAGGATACAGGGTATGGTTCACCCCTCCACTTT
d_call: NA; clone_size: many; j_call: TRBJ2-7; v_call: TRBV19; cdr3_aa: CASSIGEAYEQYF; cdr3_nt: TGTGCCAGTAGTATAGGGGAAGCCTACGAGCAGTACTTC
d_call: NA; clone_size: many; j_call: TRBJ2-1; v_call: TRBV5-1; cdr3_aa: CASSKGGDYNEQFF; cdr3_nt: TGCGCCAGCAGCAAGGGGGGGGACTACAATGAGCAGTTCTTC
d_call: NA; clone_size: NA; j_call: TRBJ2-5; v_call: TRBV28; cdr3_aa: CASSLVRDETQYF; cdr3_nt: TGTGCCAGCAGTTTGGTGCGTGATGAGACCCAGTACTTC
d_call: NA; clone_size: many; j_call: TRBJ2-2; v_call: TRBV20-1; cdr3_aa: CSARIARAGELFF; cdr3_nt: TGCAGTGCTAGAATCGCTAGGGCCGGGGAGCTGTTTTTT
d_call: NA; clone_size: few; j_call: TRBJ1-1; v_call: TRBV29-1; cdr3_aa: CSAAVDDGTEAFF; cdr3_nt: TGCAGCGCCGCGGTCGATGACGGCACTGAAGCTTTCTTT
d_call: NA; clone_size: medium-sized; j_call: TRBJ2-5; v_call: TRBV7-9; cdr3_aa: CASSFPTSGEETQYF; cdr3_nt: TGTGCCAGCAGCTTCCCTACCTCGGGGGAAGAGACCCAGTACTTC
d_call: TRBD2; clone_size: few; j_call: TRBJ2-1; v_call: TRBV20-1; cdr3_aa: CSSGLTYNEQFF; cdr3_nt: TGCAGTTCGGGACTAACTTACAATGAGCAGTTCTTC
d_call: TRBD1; clone_size: few; j_call: TRBJ1-2; v_call: TRBV29-1; cdr3_aa: CSGGDRPTLYYGYTF; cdr3_nt: TGCAGTGGGGGGGACAGACCGACACTCTACTATGGCTACACCTTC
d_call: NA; clone_size: many; j_call: TRBJ2-1; v_call: TRBV7-9; cdr3_aa: CASSSNRAPHSYNEQFF; cdr3_nt: TGTGCCAGCAGCTCAAACCGAGCGCCACACTCCTACAATGAGCAGTTCTTC
d_call: TRBD2; clone_size: few; j_call: TRBJ2-1; v_call: TRBV11-1; cdr3_aa: CASSGGLAGPSSYNEQFF; cdr3_nt: TGTGCCAGCAGCGGGGGACTAGCGGGGCCCAGCTCCTACAATGAGCAGTTCTTC
d_call: TRBD1; clone_size: few; j_call: TRBJ1-1; v_call: TRBV7-9; cdr3_aa: CASSFPDRGGTEAFF; cdr3_nt: TGTGCCAGCAGCTTCCCGGACAGGGGGGGCACTGAAGCTTTCTTT
d_call: NA; clone_size: NA; j_call: TRBJ1-3; v_call: TRBV11-1; cdr3_aa: CASSFGNRRGSSGNTIYF; cdr3_nt: TGTGCCAGCAGCTTCGGGAATAGGAGGGGTAGCTCTGGAAACACCATATATTTT
d_call: TRBD1; clone_size: NA; j_call: TRBJ2-2; v_call: TRBV11-2; cdr3_aa: CASSLPGQGLNTGELFF; cdr3_nt: TGTGCCAGCAGCCTACCCGGACAGGGGCTAAACACCGGGGAGCTGTTTTTT
d_call: TRBD2; clone_size: few; j_call: TRBJ2-5; v_call: TRBV9; cdr3_aa: CASSVGAASGGLAETQYF; cdr3_nt: TGTGCCAGCAGCGTAGGGGCGGCTAGCGGGGGCCTCGCGGAGACCCAGTACTTC
d_call: TRBD1; clone_size: many; j_call: TRBJ2-5; v_call: TRBV7-7; cdr3_aa: CATQTGAEETQYF; cdr3_nt: TGTGCTACCCAGACAGGGGCGGAAGAGACCCAGTACTTC
d_call: NA; clone_size: many; j_call: TRBJ2-1; v_call: TRBV11-3; cdr3_aa: CASSPGGTAYNEQFF; cdr3_nt: TGTGCCAGCAGCCCGGGCGGGACAGCCTACAATGAGCAGTTCTTC
d_call: NA; clone_size: NA; j_call: TRBJ2-2; v_call: TRBV21-1; cdr3_aa: CASTSQGAWELFF; cdr3_nt: TGTGCCAGTACTAGTCAGGGGGCCTGGGAGCTGTTTTTT
d_call: TRBD1; clone_size: NA; j_call: TRBJ1-2; v_call: TRBV20-1; cdr3_aa: CSARDRTGSYGYTF; cdr3_nt: TGCAGTGCTAGAGACCGGACAGGGTCCTATGGCTACACCTTC
d_call: NA; clone_size: few; j_call: TRBJ1-6; v_call: TRBV20-1; cdr3_aa: CSATPGLAEYSPLHF; cdr3_nt: TGCAGTGCTACCCCCGGCCTGGCGGAATATTCACCCCTCCACTTT
d_call: TRBD1; clone_size: many; j_call: TRBJ1-6; v_call: TRBV5-1; cdr3_aa: CASSPGVGQGNSPLHF; cdr3_nt: TGCGCCAGCAGCCCCGGGGTGGGACAGGGGAATTCACCCCTCCACTTT
d_call: TRBD1; clone_size: many; j_call: TRBJ2-7; v_call: TRBV5-1; cdr3_aa: CASSEIDRGLYEQYF; cdr3_nt: TGCGCCAGCAGCGAAATAGACAGGGGGCTATACGAGCAGTACTTC
d_call: NA; clone_size: NA; j_call: TRBJ2-1; v_call: TRBV5-6; cdr3_aa: CASSLGTLSSYNEQFF; cdr3_nt: TGTGCCAGCAGCTTGGGAACCCTTAGCTCCTACAATGAGCAGTTCTTC
d_call: TRBD1; clone_size: many; j_call: TRBJ2-6; v_call: TRBV27; cdr3_aa: CASRPGQGELAGANVLTF; cdr3_nt: TGTGCCAGCAGACCGGGACAGGGGGAATTAGCTGGGGCCAACGTCCTGACTTTC
d_call: NA; clone_size: few; j_call: TRBJ1-2; v_call: TRBV20-1; cdr3_aa: CSASDAGGYTF; cdr3_nt: TGCAGTGCTAGTGATGCCGGTGGCTACACCTTC
d_call: NA; clone_size: few; j_call: TRBJ1-5; v_call: TRBV2; cdr3_aa: CASRGLDQPQHF; cdr3_nt: TGTGCCAGCCGGGGGCTAGATCAGCCCCAGCATTTT
d_call: NA; clone_size: many; j_call: TRBJ1-6; v_call: TRBV7-8; cdr3_aa: CASSFLTDIGNSPLHF; cdr3_nt: TGTGCCAGCAGCTTTTTGACCGACATAGGGAATTCACCCCTCCACTTT
d_call: TRBD2; clone_size: many; j_call: TRBJ2-3; v_call: TRBV20-1; cdr3_aa: CSAGTSGVGTDTQYF; cdr3_nt: TGCAGTGCCGGGACTAGCGGGGTTGGTACAGATACGCAGTATTTT
d_call: NA; clone_size: few; j_call: TRBJ2-5; v_call: TRBV20-1; cdr3_aa: CSARGDKGETQYF; cdr3_nt: TGCAGTGCTAGGGGTGACAAGGGGGAGACCCAGTACTTC
d_call: NA; clone_size: few; j_call: TRBJ2-1; v_call: TRBV6-2/TRBV6-3; cdr3_aa: CASSYAAGYNEQFF; cdr3_nt: TGTGCCAGCAGTTACGCGGCAGGCTACAATGAGCAGTTCTTC
d_call: NA; clone_size: many; j_call: TRBJ2-5; v_call: TRBV24-1; cdr3_aa: CATSDLNGDQETQYF; cdr3_nt: TGTGCCACCAGTGATTTGAACGGGGACCAAGAGACCCAGTACTTC
d_call: NA; clone_size: few; j_call: TRBJ2-1; v_call: TRBV6-2/TRBV6-3; cdr3_aa: CASSNEGESYNEQFF; cdr3_nt: TGTGCCAGCAGCAACGAGGGAGAATCCTACAATGAGCAGTTCTTC
d_call: NA; clone_size: many; j_call: TRBJ2-3; v_call: TRBV5-1; cdr3_aa: CASSLDGQRTDTQYF; cdr3_nt: TGCGCCAGCAGCTTGGACGGACAGCGCACAGATACGCAGTATTTT
d_call: TRBD1; clone_size: NA; j_call: TRBJ2-5; v_call: TRBV4-2; cdr3_aa: CASSRGQEETQYF; cdr3_nt: TGTGCCAGCAGCCGCGGACAGGAAGAGACCCAGTACTTC
d_call: TRBD2; clone_size: NA; j_call: TRBJ2-3; v_call: TRBV27; cdr3_aa: CASSSAGTSGVITDTQYF; cdr3_nt: TGTGCCAGCAGCTCCGCCGGGACTAGCGGGGTGATCACAGATACGCAGTATTTT
d_call: NA; clone_size: NA; j_call: TRBJ2-5; v_call: TRBV7-8; cdr3_aa: CASSLGPHQETQYF; cdr3_nt: TGTGCCAGCAGCCTTGGACCCCACCAAGAGACCCAGTACTTC
d_call: TRBD1; clone_size: NA; j_call: TRBJ2-7; v_call: TRBV3-1; cdr3_aa: CASSPGQGVYEQYF; cdr3_nt: TGTGCCAGCAGTCCAGGACAGGGAGTCTACGAGCAGTACTTC
d_call: TRBD1; clone_size: NA; j_call: TRBJ1-5; v_call: TRBV7-2; cdr3_aa: CASSPRTGGQGQPQHF; cdr3_nt: TGTGCCAGCAGCCCAAGGACAGGCGGGCAGGGTCAGCCCCAGCATTTT
d_call: NA; clone_size: once; j_call: TRBJ2-7; v_call: TRBV12-3/TRBV12-4; cdr3_aa: CASSFGRPGAYEQYF; cdr3_nt: TGTGCCAGCAGTTTCGGGCGCCCAGGGGCCTACGAGCAGTACTTC
d_call: NA; clone_size: NA; j_call: TRBJ2-7; v_call: TRBV11-2; cdr3_aa: CASSFGQLSYEQYF; cdr3_nt: TGTGCCAGCAGCTTCGGACAGTTGTCCTACGAGCAGTACTTC
d_call: NA; clone_size: NA; j_call: TRBJ1-1; v_call: TRBV5-6; cdr3_aa: CASSTGSGELSEAFF; cdr3_nt: TGTGCCAGCAGCACTGGGTCAGGTGAACTCTCTGAAGCTTTCTTT
d_call: NA; clone_size: NA; j_call: TRBJ1-5; v_call: TRBV6-5; cdr3_aa: CASSSIYSNQPQHF; cdr3_nt: TGTGCCAGCAGTTCGATTTATAGCAATCAGCCCCAGCATTTT
d_call: NA; clone_size: many; j_call: TRBJ2-7; v_call: TRBV10-3; cdr3_aa: CAISEREWEQYF; cdr3_nt: TGTGCCATCAGTGAGAGGGAGTGGGAGCAGTACTTC
d_call: NA; clone_size: few; j_call: TRBJ2-3; v_call: TRBV7-7; cdr3_aa: CASSPVAGDTDTQYF; cdr3_nt: TGTGCCAGCAGCCCCGTAGCAGGGGATACAGATACGCAGTATTTT
d_call: NA; clone_size: few; j_call: TRBJ1-2; v_call: TRBV27; cdr3_aa: CASSFGRGRNYGYTF; cdr3_nt: TGTGCCAGCAGTTTTGGTCGGGGGCGTAACTATGGCTACACCTTC